This passage covers 3 T cell receptor beta chains from one sample sequenced in a study of T cells in Graves' hyperthyroidism and ophthalmopathy. Amplification of TCR beta CDR3 regions used RNA as the template. The HTBI primer set drove a first-round RT-PCR of the TCR CDR3. Using its own MiXCR run on the multiplex PCR reads, TCRdb lists one record per CDR3 protein. The sample records around 600,000 distinct CDR3 sequences, approximately 15% being singletons. The specimen was blood. The receptor set was obtained from a woman aged 18-29 years with Graves' ophthalmopathy.

In its sample, this clonotype was seen many times. V is TRBV27 and J is TRBJ1-1, with a weak D call TRBD1 (6 bases). The CDR3 has 15 residues. Trimming left V 7 bases short and J 4 bases short, with 19 bases between. CDR1 and CDR2 (germline): MNHEY, SMNVEV (reference sequence). The CDR3, as DNA: TGTGCCAGCAAAGTGGGGCCAGGGGTTGGCACTGAAGCTTTCTTT. The encoded protein is CASKVGPGVGTEAFF.

This clonotype was found a few times. The chain joins TRBV30 to TRBJ1-1; no definite D call. From germline, CDR1 is GTSNPN and CDR2 SVGIG (reference sequence). CDR3 length: 12 amino acids. Deletions cut 4 bases from V and 7 bases from J, with 13 bases between. The CDR3 is CAWTPPGFEAFF. For the CDR3, the DNA is TGTGCCTGGACTCCGCCGGGGTTTGAAGCTTTCTTT.

This clonotype was seen many times. The chain combines TRBV5-1 with TRBJ2-2; TRBD2 aligns across 9 bases. The CDR3 has 19 amino acids. Looked up from germline, CDR1 is SGHRS and CDR2 is YFSETQ. V shed 2 bases, J shed 1 base, and the junction held 12 bases outside the gene matches. CDR3 region: CASSFFLSTSGGNTGELFF. The CDR3 region has the DNA TGCGCCAGCAGCTTTTTCCTTTCGACTAGCGGCGGGAACACCGGGGAGCTGTTTTTT.